Shown below are 32 T cell receptor beta chains from a single sample sequenced in a study of siplizumab effects on memory and regulatory T cells. The repertoire was sequenced with immunoSEQ multiplex PCR; TCRdb's copy has only in-frame clones and lacks some. The sample has roughly 100,000 clones, around 97% seen once. Sample: naive CD4+ T cells sorted from blood. All receptors come from a human donor in good health.

This clone has only one observation. The gene calls are TRBV15 and TRBJ1-2, with a possible D match to TRBD1 (5 bases). In germline, CDR1 is LNHNV, CDR2 YYDKDF (reference sequence). The CDR3 length is 16 residues. Trimming cost V 1 base and J 6 bases, with 18 bases left between them. CDR3: CATSRVWAGRWDGYTF. In nucleotides, the CDR3 is TGTGCCACCAGCAGAGTGTGGGCAGGGAGGTGGGATGGCTACACCTTC.

The gene calls are TRBV5-5 and TRBJ1-6, with a tentative D call TRBD1 (5 bases). V was clipped by 0 bases and J by 6 bases, with 10 bases between them. The CDR3 is made up of 15 amino acids. The germline CDR1 and CDR2 sequences are SGHKS and YYEKEE (reference sequence). CDR3 sequence reads: CASSLGQGVNSPLHF. For the CDR3, the DNA is TGTGCCAGCAGCTTGGGCCAGGGCGTTAATTCACCCCTCCACTTT.

This sequence joins TRBV7-9 and TRBJ2-3; D is unresolved. V lost 0 bases and J 2 bases, leaving 12 bases between the germline ends. The CDR3 has 16 amino acids. Germline values: CDR1 SEHNR, CDR2 FQNEAQ (reference sequence). The CDR3 DNA follows: TGTGCCAGCAGCTTAGCGTCAGTGGGTACCACAGATACGCAGTATTTT. Residues: CASSLASVGTTDTQYF.

This chain links TRBV19 with TRBJ1-1; D may be TRBD1 (5 bases). The ends were cut back, 9 bases at V and 1 base at J, with 12 bases in the middle. Looked up from germline, CDR1 is LNHDA and CDR2 is SQIVND (reference sequence). CDR3 length: 13 residues. CDR3 sequence reads: CASRPTGNTEAFF. The CDR3 coding sequence is TGTGCCAGCCGACCTACAGGGAACACTGAAGCTTTCTTT. The full variable domain, rest sourced from reference TRBV19 and TRBJ1-1, is DGGITQSPKYLFRKEGQNVTLSCEQNLNHDAMYWYRQDPGQGLRLIYYSQIVNDFQKGDIAEGYSVSREKKESFPLTVTSAQKNPTAFYLCASRPTGNTEAFFGQGTRLTVV.

The chain recombines TRBV18 with TRBJ1-1; D might be TRBD1 (5 bases). The V gene lost 3 bases and the J gene lost 3 bases, with 14 bases spanning the gap. The CDR3 runs 15 residues. CDR1 and CDR2 from the germline V gene are KGHSH and LQKENI. CDR3 in amino acids: CASSPIQTGDTEAFF. The CDR3 nucleotides read TGTGCCAGCTCACCCATCCAAACAGGTGACACTGAAGCTTTCTTT.

This chain uses TRBV4-1 with TRBJ1-5, with D perhaps matching TRBD1 (6 bases). This CDR3 has 18 amino acids. With 1 base removed from V and 4 bases from J, the gap between germline ends came to 20 bases. Germline V CDR1 and CDR2: MGHRA, YSYEKL. The CDR3 bases are TGCGCCAGCAGCCAAGTCGGACAGAGGGGTTATGAGAATCAGCCCCAGCATTTT. The encoded protein is CASSQVGQRGYENQPQHF.

The chain recombines TRBV5-6 with TRBJ1-3, with D unclear. The CDR3 has 15 residues. The germline CDR1 and CDR2 sequences are SGHDT and YYEEEE. Trimming cost V 4 bases and J 0 bases, with 11 bases left between them. The CDR3 DNA reads TGTGCCAGCAGCACTGGTCTTAGCTCTGGAAACACCATATATTTT. It is translated as CASSTGLSSGNTIYF.

This rearrangement joins TRBV6-5 to TRBJ1-2; 10 nucleotides match TRBD1. Trimming at V came to 6 bases and at J to 3 bases, leaving 4 bases not matched to a gene. CDR3 length: 14 amino acids. Germline lookup yields CDR1 MNHEY and CDR2 SVGAGI. The CDR3 region has the DNA TGTGCCAGCAGAGGACAGGGGGAGGACTATGGCTACACCTTC. This codes for CASRGQGEDYGYTF.

This chain links TRBV7-9 with TRBJ2-1; TRBD2 matches at 11 bases. The J segment lost 6 bases and the V segment lost 2 bases, leaving 3 bases of the junction unmatched. The CDR3 is 15 residues long. From germline, CDR1 is SEHNR and CDR2 FQNEAQ (reference sequence). CDR3 nucleotide sequence: TGTGCCAGCAGCTTACTTGGACTAGCGGGCAATGAGCAGTTCTTC. Protein sequence: CASSLLGLAGNEQFF.

The chain links TRBV27 to TRBJ1-6, with TRBD1 identical over 10 bases. Germline-derived CDR1 and CDR2 are MNHEY and SMNVEV (reference sequence). Trimming removed 2 bases from V and 10 bases from J; junction bases left unmatched: 8. The CDR3 has 16 amino acids. CDR3 amino acids: CASSLGKTGGISPLHF. CDR3 bases: TGTGCCAGCAGTTTAGGAAAGACAGGGGGCATCTCACCCCTCCACTTT.

The V gene is TRBV5-1, the J gene TRBJ2-1; 7 bases agree with TRBD2. The V gene's germline CDR1 is SGHRS and CDR2 YFSETQ. V dropped 1 base and J dropped 1; count of bases not matched to a gene: 5. CDR3 size: 16 residues. The CDR3 DNA is TGCGCCAGCAGCTTGTATCGGGGGGAATCCTACAATGAGCAGTTCTTC. Translated: CASSLYRGESYNEQFF.

The chain joins TRBV6-5 to TRBJ2-1; no clear D. The V gene lost 0 bases and the J gene lost 12 bases, with 6 bases spanning the gap. Germline CDR1 reads MNHEY; CDR2 reads SVGAGI. The CDR3 is 11 residues long. The chain's CDR3 is CASSYSGRQFF. The CDR3 DNA reads TGTGCCAGCAGTTACTCCGGCAGGCAGTTCTTC.

This sequence joins TRBV20-1 and TRBJ2-3, with D hard to call. From germline, CDR1 is DFQATT and CDR2 SNEGSKA (reference sequence). The CDR3 is 11 residues long. V dropped 2 bases and J dropped 4 bases, with 4 bases sitting between them. The CDR3 nucleotides are TGCAGTGCTAGACTGGCAGATACGCAGTATTTT. Translation: CSARLADTQYF.

This chain connects TRBV4-1 to TRBJ2-3; D call uncertain. Trimming took 1 base from V and 0 from J, leaving 11 bases between them. The CDR3 contains 16 residues. Germline lookup yields CDR1 MGHRA and CDR2 YSYEKL. The CDR3 DNA follows: TGCGCCAGCAGCCAAGGGTATACCTCTAGCACAGATACGCAGTATTTT. Protein product: CASSQGYTSSTDTQYF.

This sequence joins TRBV4-2 and TRBJ2-1, with TRBD2 matching over 12 bases. Germline V CDR1 and CDR2: LGHNA, YNFKEQ. After removal of 4 bases from V and 8 bases from J, the junction contained 6 bases not matched to a gene. This CDR3 is 15 amino acids long. The DNA of the CDR3 is TGTGCCAGCAGCCCCCGGGCTAGCGGGGGGGATGAGCAGTTCTTC. Translation: CASSPRASGGDEQFF.

In DNA form, the CDR3 reads TGTGCCAGCAGCGTAGGGCGCTCGAACACTGAAGCTTTCTTT. Amino acids: CASSVGRSNTEAFF. V and J are TRBV9 and TRBJ1-1; D unresolved. The germline gives CDR1 SGDLS, CDR2 YYNGEE. The V end was cut by 0 bases, the J end by 1 base, with 7 bases between. The CDR3 runs 14 residues.

The V gene is TRBV19, the J gene TRBJ1-5, with D possibly being TRBD1 (5 bases). Germline V gene lookup returns CDR1 LNHDA and CDR2 SQIVND (reference sequence). There are 16 residues in the CDR3. Trimming pared 1 base from V and 1 base from J, leaving 11 bases between. DNA for the CDR3: TGTGCCAGTAGTATAGCGGGGCTCCCCAGCAATCAGCCCCAGCATTTT. It is translated as CASSIAGLPSNQPQHF.

The J gene is TRBJ1-1, the V gene TRBV7-2; D is unresolved. Germline CDR1 SGHTA, CDR2 FQGNSA. V gave up 2 bases and J gave up 0 bases, with 13 bases separating them. The CDR3 is 16 amino acids. CDR3 loop: CASSLLSVTLNTEAFF. The DNA for the CDR3 is TGTGCCAGCAGCTTATTGTCAGTAACCCTGAACACTGAAGCTTTCTTT.

The chain is built from TRBV6-5 and TRBJ2-7; possibly TRBD1 or TRBD2 for D (5 bases each). The CDR3 consists of 15 residues. V lost 8 bases to trimming and J lost 6 bases, with 23 bases between them. Germline lookup yields CDR1 MNHEY and CDR2 SVGAGI. CDR3: CASSGSIRQPPEQYF. Written as DNA, the CDR3 is TGTGCCAGCTCGGGGTCGATACGACAGCCGCCCGAGCAGTACTTC.

This clone has only one observation. This chain uses TRBV19 with TRBJ1-5, with D tentatively TRBD1 (5 bases). V was trimmed by 5 bases and J by 2 bases, leaving 10 bases between them. Germline values: CDR1 LNHDA, CDR2 SQIVND (reference sequence). The CDR3 sequence is 14 residues long. The CDR3 protein is CASSPGVGNQPQHF. DNA of the CDR3: TGTGCCAGTAGTCCGGGGGTTGGCAATCAGCCCCAGCATTTT.

The V gene is TRBV7-9, the J gene TRBJ2-2; TRBD1 aligns across 9 bases. Germline V gene data show CDR1 as SEHNR and CDR2 as FQNEAQ (reference sequence). This CDR3 region has 17 residues. V lost 3 bases, J lost 9 bases, and 14 bases stayed unmatched. CDR3 nucleotides: TGTGCCAGCAGCTTGTTACAGCCCGGGACAGGGTTCCGGGAGCTGTTTTTT. Its protein product is CASSLLQPGTGFRELFF.

The chain uses TRBV5-4 and TRBJ1-4; D is undetermined. The CDR3 totals 16 residues. The germline V gene encodes CDR1 SGHNT and CDR2 YYREEE (reference sequence). Trimming pared 0 bases from V and 1 base from J, leaving 10 bases between. The CDR3 DNA sequence: TGTGCCAGCAGCTTGGTGGGCTATGGAACTAATGAAAAACTGTTTTTT. It specifies CASSLVGYGTNEKLFF.

The chain employs TRBV7-7 and TRBJ2-7; 8 bases fit TRBD1. Germline V CDR1 and CDR2: SSHAT, FNYEAQ (reference sequence). CDR3 length equals 15 residues. V dropped 1 base and J dropped 4; count of bases not matched to a gene: 6. This chain's CDR3 is CASSLEVDRGYEQYF. The CDR3 DNA reads TGTGCCAGCAGCTTAGAGGTCGACAGGGGTTACGAGCAGTACTTC. Combining the CDR3 with reference TRBV7-7 and TRBJ2-7 gives the whole variable domain GAGVSQSPRYKVTKRGQDVTLRCDPISSHATLYWYQQALGQGPEFLTYFNYEAQPDKSGLPSDRFSAERPEGSISTLTIQRTEQRDSAMYRCASSLEVDRGYEQYFGPGTRLTVT.

This chain joins TRBV7-3 and TRBJ2-2, with D perhaps given as TRBD1 or TRBD2 (5 bases each). V was cut by 1 base and J by 6 bases, with 15 bases left in between. The CDR3 is made up of 16 amino acids. From germline, CDR1 is SGHTA and CDR2 FQGTGA. The CDR3: CASSLNTGLNSGELFF. CDR3 DNA: TGTGCCAGCAGCTTAAACACAGGACTCAACTCCGGGGAGCTGTTTTTT. The full variable domain, rest sourced from reference TRBV7-3 and TRBJ2-2, is GAGVSQTPSNKVTEKGKYVELRCDPISGHTALYWYRQSLGQGPEFLIYFQGTGAADDSGLPNDRFFAVRPEGSVSTLKIQRTERGDSAVYLCASSLNTGLNSGELFFGEGSRLTVL.

The DNA for the CDR3 is TGTGCCAGCAGCCTAGACAGGGTTTTGGCTAATGAAAAACTGTTTTTT. Its protein product is CASSLDRVLANEKLFF. This chain joins TRBV7-3 and TRBJ1-4; 7 bases map to TRBD1. From germline, CDR1 is SGHTA and CDR2 FQGTGA. J gave up 3 bases and V 5 bases, and 9 bases lay outside the gene matches. The CDR3 totals 16 residues.

The chain links TRBV9 to TRBJ2-3, with 16 bases lining up with TRBD2. Germline values: CDR1 SGDLS, CDR2 YYNGEE. The CDR3 has 18 amino acids. V was clipped by 2 bases and J by 6 bases; unmatched bases: 9. The CDR3 DNA reads TGTGCCAGCAGCGTTGATGGGACTAGCGGGGGGGTCAGCGATACGCAGTATTTT. The encoded protein is CASSVDGTSGGVSDTQYF.

This chain connects TRBV10-3 to TRBJ2-6; D is uncertain. The V and J ends lost 8 bases and 0 bases respectively, with 11 bases between them. This CDR3 contains 15 residues. Germline V CDR1 and CDR2: ENHRY, SYGVKD. The CDR3 DNA is TGTGCCATCGGGAAGGAGAGCTCTGGGGCCAACGTCCTGACTTTC. Its translation: CAIGKESSGANVLTF.

The rearrangement joins TRBV14 to TRBJ1-3; D is uncertain. The germline CDR1 and CDR2 sequences are SGHDN and FVKESK. The CDR3 spans 15 residues. Trimming shortened V by 1 base and J by 2 bases, and 9 bases separated the two germline ends. The chain's CDR3 is CASSQGWTTGNTIYF. CDR3 nucleotides: TGTGCCAGCAGCCAAGGTTGGACGACTGGAAACACCATATATTTT.

V is TRBV5-1 and J is TRBJ2-1; 12 bases fit TRBD1. Germline CDR1 SGHRS, CDR2 YFSETQ. Losses at the gene ends were 4 bases for V and 14 bases for J; bases not matched to a gene: 7. This CDR3 is built from 13 residues. CDR3 coding DNA: TGCGCCAGCAGCCCAGGGACAGGGGGCCGGGAGTTCTTC. Protein sequence: CASSPGTGGREFF.

J is TRBJ1-3 and V is TRBV19; no firm D call. CDR1 is LNHDA, CDR2 SQIVND, per germline (reference sequence). Trimming cost V 5 bases and J 2 bases, with 4 bases left between them. CDR3 length: 12 residues. CDR3 loop: CASSLPGNTIYF. The CDR3 DNA reads as TGTGCCAGTAGTCTCCCTGGAAACACCATATATTTT. The entire variable domain, with the rest obtained from reference TRBV19 and TRBJ1-3, is as follows: DGGITQSPKYLFRKEGQNVTLSCEQNLNHDAMYWYRQDPGQGLRLIYYSQIVNDFQKGDIAEGYSVSREKKESFPLTVTSAQKNPTAFYLCASSLPGNTIYFGEGSWLTVV.

The V and J genes are TRBV18 and TRBJ2-1; TRBD2 matches at 11 bases. This CDR3 has 16 residues. After removal of 3 bases from V and 5 bases from J, the junction contained 6 bases not matched to a gene. The V gene's germline CDR1 is KGHSH and CDR2 LQKENI. CDR3 bases: TGTGCCAGCTCACCGGCTCTAGCGGGGGGAAACAATGAGCAGTTCTTC. Protein sequence: CASSPALAGGNNEQFF.

The chain carries TRBV27 and TRBJ2-3, with D hard to call. Trimming pared 1 base from V and 4 bases from J, leaving 15 bases between. Looked up from germline, CDR1 is MNHEY and CDR2 is SMNVEV (reference sequence). The CDR3 has 16 residues. The CDR3 DNA follows: TGTGCCAGCAGTTTATTAACCACCCGTAAGGCAGATACGCAGTATTTT. It specifies CASSLLTTRKADTQYF.